These 14 T cell receptor beta chains originate from one sample sequenced in a study of blood T cell repertoires in COVID-19. Only in-frame clones appear in the TCRdb table, and some are missing; sequencing was by immunoSEQ multiplex PCR. Here the sample spans some 87,000 clones, around 90% being singletons. The sequencing input was peripheral blood. These receptors were taken from a human donor with COVID-19, enrolled during active disease. The donor label of this sample is uncertain.

The J gene is TRBJ1-4, the V gene TRBV4-2; no clear D. The CDR3 totals 14 residues. Germline V gene lookup returns CDR1 LGHNA and CDR2 YNFKEQ. Trimming removed 4 bases from V and 12 bases from J, with 18 bases in between. The CDR3 is CASSPPGRREELFF. In DNA, the CDR3 is TGTGCCAGCAGCCCGCCCGGGCGTAGGGAGGAACTGTTTTTT.

This chain connects TRBV7-9 to TRBJ1-2; 8 bases line up with TRBD1. The CDR3 covers 14 residues. Germline V gene data show CDR1 as SEHNR and CDR2 as FQNEAQ (reference sequence). V dropped 3 bases and J dropped 8; count of bases not matched to a gene: 8. In DNA form, the CDR3 reads TGTGCCAGCAGCTTCAGTCAGGGGGCGCACGGCTACACCTTC. Its protein product is CASSFSQGAHGYTF.

The chain recombines TRBV9 with TRBJ2-7, with D maybe TRBD2 (7 bases). Deletions cut 3 bases from V and 5 bases from J, with 21 bases between. The CDR3 sequence is 16 residues long. Germline assignment: CDR1 SGDLS and CDR2 YYNGEE. CDR3 in DNA: TGTGCCAGCAGCGGGTCGGCGGGGGCCCCCCGTCACGAGCAGTACTTC. Its protein product is CASSGSAGAPRHEQYF.

The genes are TRBV27 and TRBJ2-5; no firm D call. This CDR3 region has 14 residues. Trimming removed 3 bases at V and 9 bases at J, with 17 bases between. The germline CDR1 and CDR2 sequences are MNHEY and SMNVEV (reference sequence). The CDR3 loop is CASSLIGGSWAQYF. The CDR3 nucleotides read TGTGCCAGCAGTTTGATAGGCGGATCTTGGGCCCAGTACTTC.

This clone was observed once. The chain carries TRBV7-9 and TRBJ2-2, with D maybe TRBD1 (5 bases). This CDR3 is 19 amino acids long. Trimming pared 2 bases from V and 6 bases from J, leaving 25 bases between. In germline, CDR1 is SEHNR, CDR2 FQNEAQ (reference sequence). CDR3 sequence: CASSLSGAGNFLTSGELFF. CDR3 bases: TGTGCCAGCAGCTTAAGTGGCGCAGGGAATTTTTTAACGTCCGGGGAGCTGTTTTTT.

The J gene is TRBJ1-3, the V gene TRBV5-6; TRBD1 is a possible D gene (5 bases). Trimming took off 0 bases at V and 8 bases at J, with 15 bases between the two ends. The germline gives CDR1 SGHDT, CDR2 YYEEEE. This CDR3 has 15 residues. This CDR3 is CASSLGQGEQDTIYF. DNA of the CDR3: TGTGCCAGCAGCTTGGGGCAGGGCGAGCAGGACACCATATATTTT. The full variable domain, rest sourced from reference TRBV5-6 and TRBJ1-3, is DAGVTQSPTHLIKTRGQQVTLRCSPKSGHDTVSWYQQALGQGPQFIFQYYEEEERQRGNFPDRFSGHQFPNYSSELNVNALLLGDSALYLCASSLGQGEQDTIYFGEGSWLTVV.

The gene calls are TRBV15 and TRBJ2-2; a weak D match, TRBD1 (6 bases). The germline CDR1 and CDR2 sequences are LNHNV and YYDKDF (reference sequence). Trimming shortened V by 5 bases and J by 5 bases, and 18 bases separated the two germline ends. The CDR3 covers 16 residues. CDR3 sequence (DNA): TGTGCCACCAGCGGTTACAGGGCGAAATTGACCGGGGAGCTGTTTTTT. Its protein product is CATSGYRAKLTGELFF.

The rearrangement uses TRBV11-3 and TRBJ1-3, with D unclear. Trimming took 5 bases from V and 4 from J, leaving 15 bases between them. The CDR3 length is 15 residues. Germline V gene data show CDR1 as SGHNT and CDR2 as YENEEA. CDR3 DNA: TGTGCCAGCAGCCCAAACCCCCGCGTAGGAAACACCATATATTTT. It specifies CASSPNPRVGNTIYF.

The gene calls are TRBV5-1 and TRBJ1-2; D is unresolved. Germline CDR1 and CDR2: SGHRS and YFSETQ. Trimming stripped 3 bases from V and 5 bases from J, with 17 bases between. The CDR3 sequence is 15 residues long. The chain's CDR3 is CASSWTGSLEYGYTF. CDR3 DNA: TGCGCCAGCAGCTGGACGGGAAGCTTGGAGTATGGCTACACCTTC.

The chain links TRBV10-3 to TRBJ1-1; D may be TRBD1 (6 bases). From germline, CDR1 is ENHRY and CDR2 SYGVKD. This CDR3 has 14 amino acids. The V end was cut by 8 bases, the J end by 3 bases, with 16 bases between. The CDR3 region is CAISIQGPDTEAFF. The DNA for the CDR3 is TGTGCCATCTCTATCCAGGGGCCCGACACTGAAGCTTTCTTT.

This rearrangement joins TRBV3-1 (or the pseudogene TRBV3-2) to TRBJ2-1, with D perhaps TRBD2 (5 bases). The CDR3 runs 14 residues. Germline CDR1 and CDR2: LGHDT and YNNKEL (reference sequence). Trimming removed 1 base from V and 9 bases from J, with 13 bases in between. The CDR3 nucleotides are TGTGCCAGCAGCCAAGCGCGGGTCAGCGGTGAGCAGTTCTTC. Its protein is CASSQARVSGEQFF.

The chain links TRBV5-4 to TRBJ2-5, with 7 bases lining up with TRBD2. Trimming cost V 3 bases and J 4 bases; bases outside gene matches: 6. The CDR3 covers 14 residues. CDR1 is SGHNT and CDR2 is YYREEE in the germline V gene (reference sequence). The CDR3 spells CASSSSGALETQYF. CDR3 in DNA: TGTGCCAGCAGCTCCAGCGGGGCCCTAGAGACCCAGTACTTC.

This chain joins TRBV9 and TRBJ1-3; 8 bases match TRBD1. Unmatched junction bases numbered 7, after V lost 5 bases and J lost 9 bases. This CDR3 has 13 amino acids. CDR1 SGDLS and CDR2 YYNGEE come from the germline V gene. The CDR3 loop reads CASSAGQGSTIYF. CDR3 DNA sequence: TGTGCCAGCAGTGCCGGACAGGGATCCACCATATATTTT.

The chain is built from TRBV5-5 and TRBJ2-1; D is unresolved. With 3 bases removed from V and 7 bases from J, the gap between germline ends came to 11 bases. This CDR3 is built from 13 residues. Germline CDR1 SGHKS, CDR2 YYEKEE (reference sequence). This CDR3 is CASSYGVVNEQFF. The CDR3 bases are TGTGCCAGCAGCTACGGAGTCGTAAATGAGCAGTTCTTC.